The sequence of this T cell receptor beta chain was determined in a study of T cell responses to AZD1222 COVID-19 vaccine. The junction had 2 bases not matched to a gene; V was cut back by 3 bases and J by 5 bases. CDR1 and CDR2 from the germline V gene are SEHNR and FQNEAQ (reference sequence). The CDR3 contains 13 residues. Clones were read by immunoSEQ multiplex PCR, and TCRdb kept only the in-frame ones, dropping some. There are 95,000 to 150,000 clones in the sample; approximately 89% occur only once, and roughly 4.1% lies in the top ten. Study conclusions and caveats: Repertoire sampling occurred only after the peak T cell response. Dominant CD4 TCR responses targeted spike regions 160-218 and 743-854.

A remark on this clone: Its antigen is not known.

The starting material was peripheral blood, obtained on day 0 of AZD1222 vaccination. V usage is TRBV7-9 and J usage is TRBJ2-3; TRBD2 matches 7 bases. This TCR came from an adult in good health. The CDR3, as DNA: TGTGCCAGCAGCTTTTGGGGGGGAGATACGCAGTATTTT. Translation gives CASSFWGGDTQYF.